Below are 15 T cell receptor beta chains sequenced from a single sample in a study of blood T cells in healthy people across ages. A second PCR, run for about 6 to 12 cycles, used a sample-barcoded 5' primer plus a J-beta primer mix. In TCRdb, the 5' RACE reads were re-called with MiXCR into one record per CDR3 protein. The sample holds about 1 million distinct CDR3 sequences, roughly 24% seen once. These data also formed part of another study, on T cells of mothers and their children.

The specimen was blood. The source of these receptors is a girl under 10 years old in good health.

The V and J genes are TRBV7-9 and TRBJ2-5; 8 positions match TRBD1. The DNA end lines up better with TRBJ2-1; the J call may be wrong. The CDR3 length is 14 residues. CDR1 SEHNR and CDR2 FQNEAQ come from the germline V gene (reference sequence). The CDR3 nucleotides are TGTGCCAGCAGCTGGACAGGGTTAGACAATGAGCAGTTCTTC. This sequence encodes CASSWTGLDNEQFF.

J is TRBJ2-5 and V is TRBV10-3, with D perhaps assigned TRBD1 or TRBD2 (5 bases each). The V end was cut by 5 bases, the J end by 5 bases, with 12 bases between. This CDR3 is built from 13 residues. In germline, CDR1 is ENHRY, CDR2 SYGVKD. CDR3 coding DNA: TGTGCCATCAGTCGGGACCACGGGGAGACCCAGTACTTC. This sequence encodes CAISRDHGETQYF.

In DNA, the CDR3 is TGTGCCAGCAGCATAGGCAGGGGGCCTTTATCCTACACTGAAGCTTTCTTT. It yields the protein CASSIGRGPLSYTEAFF. The gene calls are TRBV7-9 and TRBJ1-1; the match to TRBD1 covers 8 bases. This CDR3 spans 17 amino acids. V dropped 5 bases and J dropped 3; count of bases not matched to a gene: 14. In germline, CDR1 is SEHNR, CDR2 FQNEAQ (reference sequence).

The chain combines TRBV5-1 with TRBJ2-3, with TRBD1 identical over 8 bases. The V gene end was trimmed by 6 bases and the J gene end by 4 bases; junction bases not matched to a gene: 10. The CDR3 contains 15 residues. The germline V gene has CDR1 SGHRS and CDR2 YFSETQ. For the CDR3, the DNA is TGCGCCAGCAAATACAGGACAGGGACCGCAGATACGCAGTATTTT. This gives the protein CASKYRTGTADTQYF.

This clonotype showed up many times. The chain is built from TRBV7-2 and TRBJ2-7, with 7 bases identical to TRBD1. Germline loops: CDR1 SGHTA, CDR2 FQGNSA. The CDR3 has 16 amino acids. V shed 1 base and J 2 bases; nucleotides not matched to a gene: 8. CDR3 protein: CASSLDVGQPTYEQYF. The CDR3 region has the DNA TGTGCCAGCAGCTTAGATGTGGGACAGCCAACCTACGAGCAGTACTTC.

This clonotype was counted between two and nine times. V and J are TRBV29-1 and TRBJ2-1; possibly TRBD1 for D (5 bases). The CDR3 totals 13 residues. Trimming took off 4 bases at V and 7 bases at J, with 14 bases between the two ends. Germline CDR1 is SQVTM and CDR2 is ANQGSEA. The CDR3 nucleotides are TGCAGCGTTGCACCCCAGGGAAGAAATGAGCAGTTCTTC. This translates into CSVAPQGRNEQFF.

The V call is TRBV6-2 or TRBV6-3, the J call TRBJ2-5; D uncertain. The CDR3 length is 14 residues. Trimming left V 0 bases short and J 6 bases short, with 11 bases between. Germline CDR1 is MNHEY and CDR2 is SVGEGT. The CDR3 loop reads CASSYSIGIKTQYF. The CDR3 region has the DNA TGTGCCAGCAGTTACTCGATTGGAATCAAGACCCAGTACTTC.

This sequence joins TRBV6-1 and TRBJ1-5; 9 bases match TRBD1. Germline V lookup: CDR1 MNHNS, CDR2 SASEGT. The V gene end was trimmed by 10 bases and the J gene end by 2 bases; junction bases not matched to a gene: 12. The length of the CDR3 is 16 residues. CDR3 loop: CATSRDRVDGNQPQHF. The CDR3 nucleotides are TGTGCCACTTCCCGGGACAGGGTTGATGGCAATCAGCCCCAGCATTTT.

The chain couples TRBV20-1 to TRBJ2-7; tentative D call: TRBD2 (5 bases). The CDR3 has 13 residues. From germline, CDR1 is DFQATT and CDR2 SNEGSKA (reference sequence). Trimming stripped 3 bases from V and 5 bases from J, with 14 bases between. The CDR3 loop reads CSARGTSEHEQYF. The CDR3 DNA reads TGCAGTGCTAGGGGAACTAGTGAGCACGAGCAGTACTTC.

The genes are TRBV5-6 and TRBJ2-7; weak D call: TRBD1 (6 bases). This CDR3 spans 15 amino acids. The V gene's germline CDR1 is SGHDT and CDR2 YYEEEE. Trimming removed 3 bases from V and 5 bases from J, with 18 bases in between. The chain's CDR3 is CASSSDSRWAHEQYF. CDR3 nucleotides: TGTGCCAGCAGCTCGGACAGCCGATGGGCCCACGAGCAGTACTTC.

The J gene is TRBJ2-5, the V gene TRBV28, with TRBD2 as a possible D gene (5 bases). Trimming took 2 bases from V and 7 from J, leaving 17 bases between them. CDR1 MDHEN and CDR2 SYDVKM come from the germline V gene. CDR3 length: 15 residues. CDR3 in DNA: TGTGCCAGCAGTTTAAGCGGTACTAGGGCGGGGACCCAGTACTTC. The encoded protein is CASSLSGTRAGTQYF.

This chain joins TRBV4-3 and TRBJ2-7; no definite D call. The CDR3 runs to 14 residues. Trimming cost V 0 bases and J 3 bases, with 9 bases left between them. Germline lookup yields CDR1 LGHNA and CDR2 YSLEER. CDR3 DNA sequence: TGCGCCAGCAGCCAAGATTGGGCCCTCTACGAGCAGTACTTC. Protein sequence: CASSQDWALYEQYF.

As to this clonotype: A much larger clone lies a single base off, so this may be a read error. The V call is TRBV2, the J call TRBJ2-1, with D tentatively TRBD2 (5 bases). V lost 9 bases, J lost 0 bases, and 6 bases lay in between. Looked up from germline, CDR1 is SNHLY and CDR2 is FYNNEI. The length of the CDR3 is 12 residues. The CDR3 nucleotides read TGTGCCAGAGGGAGCTCCTACAATGAGCAGTTCTTC. Protein: CARGSSYNEQFF.

The V gene is TRBV29-1, the J gene TRBJ2-1, with D possibly being TRBD2 (5 bases). The CDR3 has 10 residues. Germline assignment: CDR1 SQVTM and CDR2 ANQGSEA. Trimming removed 3 bases at V and 10 bases at J, with 7 bases between. The CDR3 nucleotides read TGCAGCGTTGAGAGCGGAGAGCAGTTCTTC. Its protein product is CSVESGEQFF.

This clonotype occurred a few times. The genes are TRBV2 and TRBJ2-2; the D gene is possibly TRBD2 (6 bases). This CDR3 spans 16 amino acids. Germline V gene data show CDR1 as SNHLY and CDR2 as FYNNEI. The V end lost 3 bases, the J end lost 3 bases, and 14 bases lay between the germline ends. CDR3 sequence: CASSDFGGPDTGELFF. The CDR3 bases are TGTGCCAGCAGTGATTTCGGGGGTCCGGACACCGGGGAGCTGTTTTTT.